This TCR beta chain was sequenced in a study of cytomegalovirus exposure and HLA in healthy donors. The PCR employed 60 Vbeta primers together with 13 Jbeta primers. Sequencing used immunoSEQ multiplex PCR; TCRdb keeps in-frame clones, though not all of them. This sample lists roughly 140,000 clones; its ten largest clones have approximately 2.6%. The sequenced material came from PBMCs. This sequence was found in a man between 35 and 55 years old in good health and CMV-seronegative.

CDR3 loop: CASSTGDNQPQHF. DNA of the CDR3: TGTGCCAGCAGCACAGGGGACAATCAGCCCCAGCATTTT. This chain joins TRBV2 and TRBJ1-5, with 7 bases fitting TRBD1. Trimming at V came to 6 bases and at J to 3 bases, leaving 2 bases not matched to a gene. The CDR3 extends over 13 amino acids. CDR1 and CDR2 from the germline V gene are SNHLY and FYNNEI.